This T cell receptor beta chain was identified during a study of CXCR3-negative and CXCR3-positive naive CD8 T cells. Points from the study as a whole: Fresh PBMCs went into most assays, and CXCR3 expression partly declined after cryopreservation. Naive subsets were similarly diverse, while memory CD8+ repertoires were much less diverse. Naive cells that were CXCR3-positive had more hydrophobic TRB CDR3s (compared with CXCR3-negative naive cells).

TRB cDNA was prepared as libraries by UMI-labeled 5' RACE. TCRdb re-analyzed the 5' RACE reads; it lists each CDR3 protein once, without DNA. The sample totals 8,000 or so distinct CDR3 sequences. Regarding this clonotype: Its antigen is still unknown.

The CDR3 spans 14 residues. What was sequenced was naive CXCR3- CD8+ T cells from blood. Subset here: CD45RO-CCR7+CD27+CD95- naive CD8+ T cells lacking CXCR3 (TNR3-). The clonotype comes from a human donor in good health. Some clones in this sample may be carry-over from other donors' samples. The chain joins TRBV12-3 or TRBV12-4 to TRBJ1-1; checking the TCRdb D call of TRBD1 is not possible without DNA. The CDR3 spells CASRSGQENTEAFF.